Listed below are T cell receptor beta chains from one sample, sequenced in a study of cytomegalovirus exposure and HLA in healthy donors. The repertoire was sequenced with immunoSEQ multiplex PCR; TCRdb's copy has only in-frame clones and lacks some. Found here are 150,000 to 200,000 clones, roughly 80% of them singletons; the top ten hold 2.5% to 3.5%. The sample consisted of PBMCs. The receptors originated from a female donor in good health and CMV-seronegative. Both conserved end residues are part of each CDR3. Fields, in order: D gene, clone size, J gene, V gene, CDR3 length, CDR3 DNA, CDR3 protein. The D gene is left open where the match is weak. Clone size is not always given. Where it is, it says once, few, many or a class for expanded clones.

>TRBD1|.|TRBJ2-2|TRBV29-1|13
TGCAGCGTTGGACAGGGGAACACCGGGGAGCTGTTTTTT
CSVGQGNTGELFF
>.|few|TRBJ2-6|TRBV5-6|15
TGTGCCAGCAGCGGCGGACAGTCTGGGGCCAACGTCCTGACTTTC
CASSGGQSGANVLTF
>.|few|TRBJ1-1|TRBV4-3|15
TGCGCCAGCAGCCCCCCAAGAGGAGGAGGCACTGAAGCTTTCTTT
CASSPPRGGGTEAFF
>.|few|TRBJ1-5|TRBV19|16
TGTGCCAGTAGTACCCAGGGTGTCGGGAGCAATCAGCCCCAGCATTTT
CASSTQGVGSNQPQHF
>TRBD1|.|TRBJ2-5|TRBV4-3|17
TGCGCCAGCAGCCAAGGATCCCGGACAGGGGGCTTGGAGACCCAGTACTTC
CASSQGSRTGGLETQYF
>TRBD1|once|TRBJ1-1|TRBV25-1|13
TGTGCCATCAATCGACAGGGGAACACTGAAGCTTTCTTT
CAINRQGNTEAFF
>TRBD1|.|TRBJ1-2|TRBV4-3|16
TGCGCCAGCAGCCAAGATTACGCCAGGGGGCCTCATGGCTACACCTTC
CASSQDYARGPHGYTF
>.|.|TRBJ2-5|TRBV6-1|13
TGTGCCAGCAGTGGGAGGGGGCTGGAGACCCAGTACTTC
CASSGRGLETQYF
>.|.|TRBJ2-7|TRBV7-9|12
TGTGCCAGCAGCCTACAGGGCTACGAGCAGTACTTC
CASSLQGYEQYF
>TRBD2|.|TRBJ2-3|TRBV2|15
TGTGCCAGCAGTGAGGGCGGGGGGAGCACAGATACGCAGTATTTT
CASSEGGGSTDTQYF
>TRBD1|.|TRBJ1-1|TRBV25-1|14
TGTGCCAGCAGTGCATACAGGGGTGACACTGAAGCTTTCTTT
CASSAYRGDTEAFF
>.|.|TRBJ1-5|TRBV11-2|15
TGTGCCAGCAGCTATAGGGAGGACGGCTTATGGCCCCAGCATTTT
CASSYREDGLWPQHF
>.|.|TRBJ1-5|TRBV21-1|16
TGTGCCAGCAGCAAAGCTGTTGGCAGGGATTGCCAGCCCCAGCATTTT
CASSKAVGRDCQPQHF
>.|.|TRBJ1-3|TRBV28|16
TGTGCCAGCAGTTTAGGGGGGACTAGCACTGGAAACACCATATATTTT
CASSLGGTSTGNTIYF
>.|few|TRBJ1-5|TRBV5-8|13
TGTGCCAGCAGCACAGCAGGCAATCAGCCCCAGCATTTT
CASSTAGNQPQHF
>TRBD2|.|TRBJ2-5|TRBV9|18
TGTGCCAGCAGCGGGGGGAGGCAAGCGGGGACCGAACAAGAGACCCAGTACTTC
CASSGGRQAGTEQETQYF
>TRBD2|.|TRBJ2-1|TRBV13|13
TGTGCCAGCGTAGCGGGGTATTACAATGAGCAGTTCTTC
CASVAGYYNEQFF
>.|.|TRBJ1-3|TRBV18|15
TGTGCCAGCTCACCACCCCTGGGGGCCGAAAACACCATATATTTT
CASSPPLGAENTIYF
>TRBD1|.|TRBJ1-3|TRBV5-1|15
TGCGCCAGCAGCAACCGACAGGGGACGGGAAACACCATATATTTT
CASSNRQGTGNTIYF
>TRBD1|.|TRBJ2-7|TRBV5-6|15
TGTGCCAGCAGCGGAACAGGGGGCCCCATCTACGAGCGGTACTTC
CASSGTGGPIYERYF
>.|.|TRBJ1-6|TRBV5-6|17
TGTGCCAGCAGCTTGGACAGGGCTGTTTCTTATAATTCACCCCTCCACTTT
CASSLDRAVSYNSPLHF
>TRBD1|.|TRBJ2-7|TRBV10-3|15
TGTGCCATCAGTGAACCGGGACAGGGTACCTACGAGCAGTACTTC
CAISEPGQGTYEQYF
>TRBD1|once|TRBJ1-5|TRBV7-9|16
TGTGCCAGCAGCCCCCCGGGACAGTGGGGCAATCAGCCCCAGCATTTT
CASSPPGQWGNQPQHF
>TRBD2|.|TRBJ2-7|TRBV28|14
TGTGCCAGCAGTACTAGCGGGGGGGTCTACGAGCAGTACTTC
CASSTSGGVYEQYF
>.|.|TRBJ1-6|TRBV29-1|13
TGCAGCGTTGGGGCCACCACCAATTCACCCCTCCACTTT
CSVGATTNSPLHF
>.|.|TRBJ1-5|TRBV6-1|11
TGTGCCAGCAGAGAGAATCAGCCCCAGCATTTT
CASRENQPQHF
>.|.|TRBJ2-3|TRBV5-5|16
TGTGCCAGCAGCGTGCCCCGGGGTCCCAGCACAGATACGCAGTATTTT
CASSVPRGPSTDTQYF
>.|.|TRBJ1-1|TRBV30|13
TGTGCCTGGAGTCCATCAGGGGTGACTGAAGCTTTCTTT
CAWSPSGVTEAFF
>.|.|TRBJ1-2|TRBV10-3|14
TGTGCCATCAGTGACGAAAGACAGCGCTATGGCTACACCTTC
CAISDERQRYGYTF
>.|.|TRBJ2-1|TRBV6-1|13
TGTGCCAGCAGTGGTCTACTCTACAATGAGCAGTTCTTC
CASSGLLYNEQFF
>.|.|TRBJ1-2|TRBV28|11
TGTGCCAGCAGTCTCACTCATGGCTACACCTTC
CASSLTHGYTF
>TRBD1|few|TRBJ1-5|TRBV6-1|15
TGTGCCAGCAGTGATGTGGGACAGATCAATCAGCCCCAGCATTTT
CASSDVGQINQPQHF
>TRBD1|once|TRBJ2-3|TRBV5-6|15
TGTGCCAGCACCGTGACAGGGGGCGTCCCAGATACGCAGTATTTT
CASTVTGGVPDTQYF
>.|few|TRBJ1-5|TRBV7-8|15
TGTGCCAGCAGCGCAGGGGCAGGGTTGAATCAGCCCCAGCATTTT
CASSAGAGLNQPQHF
>TRBD2|few|TRBJ2-7|TRBV27|14
TGTGCCAGCAGTCCCGCGGGGACTACCCTCGAGCAGTACTTC
CASSPAGTTLEQYF
>TRBD1|.|TRBJ1-6|TRBV5-1|14
TGCGCCAGCAGTTCGGACAGGGGTAATTCACCCCTCCACTTT
CASSSDRGNSPLHF
>TRBD1|.|TRBJ1-4|TRBV18|16
TGTGCCAGCTCACCACCAAGTACAGGGGGAAATGAAAAACTGTTTTTT
CASSPPSTGGNEKLFF
>TRBD1|.|TRBJ1-5|TRBV28|15
TGTGCCAGCAACGCTCCGACAGGGGGTAATCAGCCCCAGCATTTT
CASNAPTGGNQPQHF
>TRBD1|.|TRBJ1-2|TRBV18|13
TGTGCCAGCTCAGAGGGGACAGGGAGGTTCTACACCTTC
CASSEGTGRFYTF
>.|.|TRBJ2-6|TRBV9|15
TGTGCCAGCAGCGTAGAAGCGTCTGGGGCCAACGTCCTGACTTTC
CASSVEASGANVLTF
>.|.|TRBJ1-2|TRBV5-1|15
TGCGCCAGCAGCGGCGCTACAGCGGATTCTTATGGCTACACCTTC
CASSGATADSYGYTF
>TRBD2|.|TRBJ2-1|TRBV6-4|15
TGTGCCAGCAGAGCGGGGCCTAGCTCCTACAATGAGCAGTTCTTC
CASRAGPSSYNEQFF